This T cell receptor (beta chain) appears in the sequencing data of a study of blood T cells in healthy people across ages. Next came a second PCR, run for about 6 to 11 cycles, which used a sample-barcoded 5' primer along with a J-beta primer mix. TCRdb redid the calling of the 5' RACE reads with MiXCR, one entry per CDR3 protein. The repertoire holds more than 800,000 distinct CDR3 sequences, under 45% seen once, with 18% in the top ten. This clonotype has more than one count but fewer than ten. V dropped 0 bases and J dropped 2 bases, with 8 bases sitting between them. Germline CDR1 and CDR2: MGHRA and YSYEKL. The CDR3 has 14 amino acids.

The clonotype originates from a woman between 55 and 75 years old in good health. This chain connects TRBV4-1 to TRBJ2-7, with D uncertain. Sequenced material: blood. The DNA for the CDR3 is TGCGCCAGCAGCCAAGACTTCGGACCCTACGAGCAGTACTTC. Translation: CASSQDFGPYEQYF.